These 20 T cell receptor beta chains originate from one sample sequenced in a study of post-analysis software for immune sequencing data. Sequencing libraries made from TCR beta cDNA carried unique molecular identifiers. Via MiXCR, TCRdb re-called the PCR reads, giving one row per CDR3 protein. The sample yields 750,000 to 950,000 distinct CDR3 sequences, under 70% seen once. Their specific antigens are unknown. General study findings and limits: Controls had lower frequencies than patients of four or five TRBV segments, which included TRBV5-6, TRBV5-1 and TRBV20-1.

The sequenced sample was blood. The receptors come from a girl between 10 and 17 years old with multiple sclerosis.

In its sample, this clonotype was seen a few times. V gene TRBV29-1 combines with J gene TRBJ1-1; D not certain. CDR3 size: 13 residues. The germline V gene encodes CDR1 SQVTM and CDR2 ANQGSEA. Trimming removed 4 bases at V and 6 bases at J, with 15 bases between. CDR3: CSVVRSLKAEAFF. The CDR3 DNA reads as TGCAGCGTTGTCCGCAGCCTGAAGGCTGAAGCTTTCTTT.

The CDR3 sequence is CSAWDRRNEQFF. CDR3 nucleotides: TGCAGTGCTTGGGACAGGCGCAATGAGCAGTTCTTC. This chain joins TRBV20-1 and TRBJ2-1; 8 bases match TRBD1. V lost 5 bases and J lost 6; bases outside the gene matches: 3. Germline V gene sequence: CDR1 DFQATT, CDR2 SNEGSKA (reference sequence). CDR3 length: 12 residues.

This chain joins TRBV29-1 and TRBJ1-2; 7 nucleotides align to TRBD1. V lost 1 base and J lost 1; bases outside the gene matches: 6. CDR1 and CDR2 (germline): SQVTM, ANQGSEA. CDR3 length equals 15 residues. This chain's CDR3 is CSVEGDSGINYGYTF. CDR3 DNA sequence: TGCAGCGTTGAAGGGGACAGCGGCATTAACTATGGCTACACCTTC.

The chain couples TRBV2 to TRBJ2-3; TRBD2 is a possible D gene (6 bases). Germline V gene sequence: CDR1 SNHLY, CDR2 FYNNEI. Trimming shortened V by 2 bases and J by 4 bases, and 10 bases separated the two germline ends. This CDR3 region has 14 residues. CDR3 residues: CASSEWRGADTQYF. The CDR3, as DNA: TGTGCCAGCAGTGAATGGAGGGGAGCAGATACGCAGTATTTT.

The table lists this clonotype with a count of one. The V gene is TRBV20-1, the J gene TRBJ2-7; the D is unclear. Germline loops: CDR1 DFQATT, CDR2 SNEGSKA (reference sequence). This CDR3 contains 17 residues. Trimming removed 2 bases from V and 0 bases from J, with 20 bases in between. The CDR3 region is CSARPGNSGSSSYEQYF. CDR3 in DNA: TGCAGTGCTAGACCGGGCAATTCCGGGTCGAGCTCCTACGAGCAGTACTTC.

The rearrangement joins TRBV12-3 or TRBV12-4 to TRBJ2-5, with no clear D. TRBJ2-7 explains the end of the DNA better; the J call may be wrong. CDR3 length equals 14 residues. Written as DNA, the CDR3 is TGTGCCAGCAGCCACAGTATCCCCCCCTACGAGCAGTACTTC. It encodes CASSHSIPPYEQYF.

The V and J genes are TRBV20-1 and TRBJ2-5; D may be TRBD2 (5 bases). The J call may be in error: the DNA end matches TRBJ2-7 better. The V gene's germline CDR1 is DFQATT and CDR2 SNEGSKA (reference sequence). The CDR3 has 13 amino acids. The CDR3 nucleotides are TGCAGTGCTAGTAATTTACTAGACCACGAGCAGTACTTC. It codes for CSASNLLDHEQYF.

The J gene is TRBJ2-7, the V gene TRBV20-1, with 8 bases matching TRBD1. V was pared by 3 bases and J by 6 bases, with 7 bases of the junction left unmatched. Germline V gives CDR1 DFQATT, CDR2 SNEGSKA (reference sequence). This CDR3 contains 13 residues. CDR3 protein: CSASLDRALEQYF. The DNA for the CDR3 is TGCAGTGCTAGTCTGGACAGGGCCCTCGAGCAGTACTTC.

The chain links TRBV9 to TRBJ1-1; 7 positions match TRBD1. The CDR3 loop spans 12 amino acids. The trim removed 4 bases at V and 11 bases at J, leaving 8 bases unmatched. Per the germline V gene, CDR1 is SGDLS and CDR2 is YYNGEE. The CDR3 protein is CASSKQGMPAFF. The DNA of the CDR3 is TGTGCCAGCAGCAAACAGGGGATGCCGGCTTTCTTT.

The chain employs TRBV29-1 and TRBJ2-2, with D tentatively TRBD1 (6 bases). CDR1 is SQVTM and CDR2 is ANQGSEA in the germline V gene. CDR3 size: 14 residues. V was cut by 4 bases and J by 1 base, with 10 bases left in between. CDR3 loop: CSVGQVMNTGELFF. In nucleotides, the CDR3 is TGCAGCGTTGGACAGGTTATGAACACCGGGGAGCTGTTTTTT.

The V and J genes are TRBV7-8 and TRBJ1-2; D uncertain. Trimming stripped 0 bases from V and 1 base from J, with 9 bases between. The germline V gene has CDR1 SGHVS and CDR2 FQNEAQ. The CDR3 runs to 15 residues. The CDR3 region is CASSLAITDNYGYTF. The DNA of the CDR3 is TGTGCCAGCAGCTTAGCGATCACAGATAACTATGGCTACACCTTC.

The V call is TRBV20-1, the J call TRBJ1-5; D gene unclear. The germline gives CDR1 DFQATT, CDR2 SNEGSKA (reference sequence). V dropped 3 bases and J dropped 0 bases, with 15 bases sitting between them. The CDR3 has 16 residues. Written as DNA, the CDR3 is TGCAGTGCTAGCAGCGGCCAGCTATATAGCAATCAGCCCCAGCATTTT. It encodes CSASSGQLYSNQPQHF.

This clonotype has just a few counts. DNA of the CDR3: TGTGCCAGCAGCGAAGAGATTGCGCCTAACTATGGCTACACCTTC. Translating gives CASSEEIAPNYGYTF. The genes are TRBV5-6 and TRBJ1-2; D ambiguous. Germline V gives CDR1 SGHDT, CDR2 YYEEEE. The CDR3 is made up of 15 amino acids. Trimming stripped 4 bases from V and 0 bases from J, with 13 bases between.

This clonotype appeared a few times. This chain links TRBV2 with TRBJ1-4, with unresolved D. Germline-derived CDR1 and CDR2 are SNHLY and FYNNEI. The CDR3 consists of 14 residues. Trimming took 6 bases from V and 15 from J, leaving 23 bases between them. In nucleotides, the CDR3 is TGTGCCAGCAGACCTGGACCCCCGGAGGTGGTGATGTTTTTT. Protein: CASRPGPPEVVMFF.

This clonotype was counted between two and nine times. The chain employs TRBV27 and TRBJ2-6; 7 bases fit TRBD1. The CDR3 has 16 residues. The ends lost 8 bases at V and 10 bases at J; junction bases unmatched: 17. Germline lookup yields CDR1 MNHEY and CDR2 SMNVEV (reference sequence). Here the CDR3 reads CASGFLQTGSFNVLTF. CDR3 coding DNA: TGTGCCAGCGGATTCCTCCAGACAGGGTCTTTTAACGTCCTGACTTTC.

Remarks on this clonotype: Since a much larger clone is just one base distant, this may be a read error. The CDR3 here is CASSTLCEQYF. The CDR3 region has the DNA TGTGCCAGCAGCACACTCTGCGAGCAGTACTTC. This chain connects TRBV7-8 to TRBJ2-5; D is unresolved. Judging by the DNA end, TRBJ2-7 fits better; the J call may be wrong. Germline loops: CDR1 SGHVS, CDR2 FQNEAQ. The CDR3 spans 11 residues.

CDR3 protein: CSVPDRGDNYGYTF. CDR3 nucleotide sequence: TGCAGCGTCCCCGACAGGGGGGATAACTATGGCTACACCTTC. The chain is built from TRBV29-1 and TRBJ1-2, with TRBD1 identical over 9 bases. V lost 6 bases, J lost 1 base, and 6 bases stayed unmatched. Germline V gene lookup returns CDR1 SQVTM and CDR2 ANQGSEA. The CDR3 spans 14 residues.

This chain connects TRBV20-1 to TRBJ1-2, with D perhaps TRBD1 (5 bases). The CDR3 consists of 14 residues. With 3 bases removed from V and 0 bases from J, the gap between germline ends came to 11 bases. CDR1 and CDR2 from the germline V gene are DFQATT and SNEGSKA (reference sequence). Here the CDR3 reads CSASPGPSNYGYTF. The DNA of the CDR3 is TGCAGTGCTAGCCCGGGGCCCTCTAACTATGGCTACACCTTC.

CDR3 amino acids: CASSWQESYGYTF. As DNA, the CDR3 is TGTGCCAGCAGCTGGCAGGAGTCCTATGGCTACACCTTC. The chain employs TRBV5-6 and TRBJ1-2; D uncertain. The germline V gene encodes CDR1 SGHDT and CDR2 YYEEEE. Trimming removed 3 bases at V and 4 bases at J, with 10 bases between. The CDR3 runs 13 residues.

To note about this clonotype: The junction does not match germline at one end; this may be a read error. The V gene is TRBV5-1, the J gene TRBJ2-5; D gene unclear. CDR1 is SGHRS and CDR2 is YFSETQ in the germline V gene. The CDR3 extends over 16 amino acids. CDR3 DNA sequence: TGCGCCAGCAGAAGGTACAGTCACGAATTTCAAGAGACCCGGTACTTC. Protein: CASRRYSHEFQETRYF.